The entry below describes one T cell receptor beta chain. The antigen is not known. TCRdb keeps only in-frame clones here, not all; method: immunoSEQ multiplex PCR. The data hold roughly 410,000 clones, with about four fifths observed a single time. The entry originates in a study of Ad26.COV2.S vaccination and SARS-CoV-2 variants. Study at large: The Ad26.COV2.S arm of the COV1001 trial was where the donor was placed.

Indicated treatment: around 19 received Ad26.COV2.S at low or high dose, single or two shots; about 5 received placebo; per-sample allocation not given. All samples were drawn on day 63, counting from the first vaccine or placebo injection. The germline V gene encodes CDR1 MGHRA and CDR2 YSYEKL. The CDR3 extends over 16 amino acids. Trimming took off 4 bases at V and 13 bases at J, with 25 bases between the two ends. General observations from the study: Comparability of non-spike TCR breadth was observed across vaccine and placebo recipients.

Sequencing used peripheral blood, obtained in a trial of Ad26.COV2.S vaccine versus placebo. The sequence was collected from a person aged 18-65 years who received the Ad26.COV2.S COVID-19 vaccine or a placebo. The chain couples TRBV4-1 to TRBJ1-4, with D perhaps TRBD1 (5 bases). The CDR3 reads CASSPLDAGPRGVLFF. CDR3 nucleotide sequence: TGCGCCAGCAGCCCACTAGACGCGGGACCCCGAGGCGTACTGTTTTTT.